Listed here are 18 T cell receptor beta chains from one sample, sequenced in a study of T cell changes during pregnancy in multiple sclerosis. Sequencing was performed with immunoSEQ multiplex PCR; in TCRdb, only in-frame clones are kept and a portion is missing. The profile covers tens of thousands of clones, with about nine tenths appearing a single time and over 1.5% taken by the ten largest. Source: CD4+ T cells from peripheral blood mononuclear cells, taken after pregnancy. All receptors derive from a female donor in good health, enrolled as a control in a pregnancy study.

The chain is built from TRBV4-3 and TRBJ2-2; 8 nucleotides line up with TRBD2. V gave up 1 base and J gave up 4 bases; unmatched junction bases: 5. The CDR3 loop spans 16 amino acids. Germline lookup yields CDR1 LGHNA and CDR2 YSLEER. CDR3 loop: CASSQVSGSGTGELFF. CDR3 nucleotide sequence: TGCGCCAGCAGCCAAGTAAGCGGGAGTGGCACCGGGGAGCTGTTTTTT.

This chain connects TRBV6-5 to TRBJ2-3, with D tentatively TRBD2 (6 bases). Germline assignment: CDR1 MNHEY and CDR2 SVGAGI. The CDR3 is 15 amino acids. V was clipped by 6 bases and J by 3 bases, with 16 bases between them. Here the CDR3 DNA reads TGTGCCAGCAGACCGAGTGGAGGGAGGACAGATACGCAGTATTTT. Its protein is CASRPSGGRTDTQYF.

V gene TRBV7-2 combines with J gene TRBJ2-5; TRBD2 is a possible D gene (5 bases). This CDR3 has 13 amino acids. The germline V and J ends were trimmed by 3 bases and 4 bases, with 9 bases remaining between them. Germline CDR1 and CDR2: SGHTA and FQGNSA. The CDR3 DNA follows: TGTGCCAGCAGCTTGAGGAGGCTAGAGACCCAGTACTTC. This sequence encodes CASSLRRLETQYF.

The rearrangement joins TRBV5-5 to TRBJ1-5; D ambiguous. The CDR3 is 15 residues long. V was clipped by 0 bases and J by 9 bases, with 16 bases between them. Germline V gene data show CDR1 as SGHKS and CDR2 as YYEKEE (reference sequence). This CDR3 reads CASSLVDRVTRPQHF. In DNA form, the CDR3 reads TGTGCCAGCAGCTTGGTAGACCGGGTCACACGGCCCCAGCATTTT.

The chain is built from TRBV2 and TRBJ2-1; 13 bases align to TRBD2. Germline trimming cut 6 bases from V and 8 bases from J; bases unmatched to any gene: 7. The germline CDR1 and CDR2 sequences are SNHLY and FYNNEI. This CDR3 comprises 15 residues. CDR3 loop: CASSPGTSGIYEQFF. CDR3 nucleotides: TGTGCCAGCAGCCCCGGGACTAGCGGGATTTATGAGCAGTTCTTC.

V gene TRBV28 combines with J gene TRBJ1-4; a possible D gene is TRBD1 (5 bases). CDR1 and CDR2 (germline): MDHEN, SYDVKM. The CDR3 is 13 amino acids. With 11 bases removed from V and 2 bases from J, the gap between germline ends came to 12 bases. The CDR3 DNA sequence: TGTGCCGCGGGACGACGGACTAATGAAAAACTGTTTTTT. Protein product: CAAGRRTNEKLFF.

This clone was found a few times. The CDR3 region is CASRAGGKEQYF. CDR3 DNA: TGTGCCAGCAGGGCAGGGGGGAAAGAGCAGTACTTC. The V gene is TRBV11-2, the J gene TRBJ2-7; perhaps TRBD1 as D (7 bases). Germline CDR1 reads SGHAT; CDR2 reads FQNNGV. V shed 6 bases and J shed 7 bases, with 13 bases lying between them. The CDR3 is 12 residues long.

The V and J genes are TRBV28 and TRBJ1-3, with D perhaps TRBD1 (5 bases). The CDR3 sequence is 15 residues long. Germline V gene data show CDR1 as MDHEN and CDR2 as SYDVKM. The V end lost 5 bases, the J end lost 0 bases, and 11 bases lay between the germline ends. CDR3: CASSRGLTSGNTIYF. CDR3 DNA sequence: TGTGCCAGCAGTCGGGGACTGACCTCTGGAAACACCATATATTTT. The whole variable domain, remainder taken from reference TRBV28 and TRBJ1-3, is DVKVTQSSRYLVKRTGEKVFLECVQDMDHENMFWYRQDPGLGLRLIYFSYDVKMKEKGDIPEGYSVSREKKERFSLILESASTNQTSMYLCASSRGLTSGNTIYFGEGSWLTVV.

V usage is TRBV11-3 and J usage is TRBJ2-2; 11 nucleotides agree with TRBD1. The ends lost 0 bases at V and 3 bases at J; junction bases unmatched: 6. From germline, CDR1 is SGHNT and CDR2 YENEEA. The CDR3 contains 18 residues. In DNA, the CDR3 is TGTGCCAGCAGCTTAGACTGGGGACAGGGGGAGTACACCGGGGAGCTGTTTTTT. Translated: CASSLDWGQGEYTGELFF.

The chain couples TRBV11-2 to TRBJ1-1; D remains unclear. V was shortened by 1 base and J by 1 base, with 7 bases between the two germline ends. The germline CDR1 and CDR2 sequences are SGHAT and FQNNGV. The CDR3 runs to 14 residues. This CDR3 is CASSLVTPNTEAFF. The CDR3 DNA sequence: TGTGCCAGCAGCTTAGTCACACCGAACACTGAAGCTTTCTTT.

The chain's CDR3 is CASSGGVREQYF. The CDR3 DNA reads as TGTGCCAGCAGTGGAGGCGTGCGCGAGCAGTACTTC. The gene calls are TRBV28 and TRBJ2-7, with D possibly being TRBD2 (5 bases). Per the germline V gene, CDR1 is MDHEN and CDR2 is SYDVKM. The CDR3 is 12 amino acids. V was trimmed by 5 bases and J by 6 bases, leaving 11 bases between them.

The chain employs TRBV5-4 and TRBJ2-7; tentatively, D is TRBD1 (6 bases). Trimming cost V 2 bases and J 3 bases, with 12 bases left between them. This CDR3 is 14 amino acids long. Germline CDR1 is SGHNT and CDR2 is YYREEE (reference sequence). CDR3 coding DNA: TGTGCCAGCAGCTTAGGGGGATCATTCTACGAGCAGTACTTC. This codes for CASSLGGSFYEQYF.

This clone was seen just once. The chain is built from TRBV15 and TRBJ1-2; TRBD1 might be the D (6 bases). The CDR3 loop spans 19 amino acids. The germline V and J ends were trimmed by 0 bases and 3 bases, with 23 bases remaining between them. Germline V gene lookup returns CDR1 LNHNV and CDR2 YYDKDF (reference sequence). The CDR3 sequence is CATSRDRKENKGGYYGYTF. The CDR3 DNA follows: TGTGCCACCAGCAGAGATCGGAAGGAAAACAAAGGGGGATACTATGGCTACACCTTC.

With regard to this clone: The same CDR3 is also encoded by other DNA sequences in this sample. The chain carries TRBV6-1 and TRBJ2-7; TRBD1 might be the D (6 bases). The germline CDR1 and CDR2 sequences are MNHNS and SASEGT. The ends were cut back, 6 bases at V and 2 bases at J, with 17 bases in the middle. The CDR3 sequence is 15 residues long. This CDR3 reads CASSEQRQVTYEQYF. In DNA, the CDR3 is TGTGCCAGCAGCGAACAGCGACAGGTTACCTACGAGCAGTACTTC.

The chain has TRBV5-1 and TRBJ2-7; 11 bases match TRBD2. The CDR3 consists of 15 residues. The germline CDR1 and CDR2 sequences are SGHRS and YFSETQ. The J segment lost 7 bases and the V segment lost 0 bases, leaving 6 bases of the junction unmatched. The CDR3, as DNA: TGCGCCAGCAGCTTGGGACTAGCGGGGTATGAGGAGCAGTACTTC. This sequence encodes CASSLGLAGYEEQYF.

The gene calls are TRBV7-3 and TRBJ1-1; D gene unclear. Germline V gene lookup returns CDR1 SGHTA and CDR2 FQGTGA. This CDR3 is built from 13 residues. Trimming took off 0 bases at V and 2 bases at J, with 4 bases between the two ends. The CDR3 nucleotides read TGTGCCAGCAGCTTAACGGCAAACACTGAAGCTTTCTTT. Translation gives CASSLTANTEAFF.

The chain carries TRBV6-1 and TRBJ2-4; D gene ambiguous. This CDR3 has 12 amino acids. CDR1 is MNHNS, CDR2 SASEGT, per germline. V lost 5 bases, J lost 6 bases, and 8 bases lay in between. DNA of the CDR3: TGTGCCAGCAGTTCGTCCTTAAACATTCAGTACTTC. Translation gives CASSSSLNIQYF.

The V and J genes are TRBV15 and TRBJ2-2, with a tentative D call TRBD2 (7 bases). CDR1 is LNHNV, CDR2 YYDKDF, per germline (reference sequence). The CDR3 runs 17 residues. Trimming cost V 4 bases and J 1 base, with 16 bases left between them. CDR3 bases: TGTGCCACCAGCATCCTGGGGGGGGCGGGGAACACCGGGGAGCTGTTTTTT. Protein sequence: CATSILGGAGNTGELFF.